Listed here are 15 T cell receptor beta chains from one sample, sequenced in a study of shared T cell receptors in the human thymus. Sequencing used immunoSEQ multiplex PCR; TCRdb keeps in-frame clones, though not all of them. Among 630,000 or so clones listed, over 75% were seen once. Separately, the same data were catalogued under a study of human thymus T cells.

The sequenced sample was thymocytes. All receptors come from a boy younger than two with a congenital heart defect.

The chain links TRBV19 to TRBJ1-1, with unresolved D. Trimming removed 3 bases at V and 4 bases at J, with 15 bases between. Looked up from germline, CDR1 is LNHDA and CDR2 is SQIVND (reference sequence). CDR3 length: 15 residues. The CDR3 sequence: CASSIDPGAGTEAFF. CDR3 bases: TGTGCCAGTAGTATTGATCCGGGCGCGGGCACTGAAGCTTTCTTT. Filled out from reference TRBV19 and TRBJ1-1, the complete variable domain reads DGGITQSPKYLFRKEGQNVTLSCEQNLNHDAMYWYRQDPGQGLRLIYYSQIVNDFQKGDIAEGYSVSREKKESFPLTVTSAQKNPTAFYLCASSIDPGAGTEAFFGQGTRLTVV.

This chain connects TRBV4-1 to TRBJ2-1; TRBD2 matches at 7 bases. V lost 3 bases, J lost 11 bases, and 4 bases stayed unmatched. Germline V gene lookup returns CDR1 MGHRA and CDR2 YSYEKL. The CDR3 has 12 amino acids. CDR3 loop: CASSHPGTKQFF. The CDR3, as DNA: TGCGCCAGCAGCCACCCCGGGACTAAGCAGTTCTTC.

A word on this clone: Its ends do not fully match the called genes, so a read error is possible. Other nucleotide sequences from this sample produce the same CDR3. V usage is TRBV15 and J usage is TRBJ1-6, with 8 nucleotides matching TRBD1. This CDR3 is built from 16 residues. Germline V CDR1 and CDR2: LNHNV, YYDKDF (reference sequence). This CDR3 is CATSREEGQEDSPLHF. CDR3 DNA: TGTGCCACCAGCAGAGAGGAGGGACAGGAAGATTCGCCCCTCCACTTT.

The V and J genes are TRBV4-1 and TRBJ2-5, with 7 bases aligning to TRBD2. The CDR3 has 16 residues. Germline V gene data show CDR1 as MGHRA and CDR2 as YSYEKL. V shed 3 bases, J shed 4 bases, and the junction held 11 bases outside the gene matches. CDR3 DNA sequence: TGCGCCAGCAGCCAGCAGGAAAGGACTAGGCGAGAGACCCAGTACTTC. Its translation is CASSQQERTRRETQYF.

V and J are TRBV28 and TRBJ2-1; D gene uncertain. Trimming took off 5 bases at V and 8 bases at J, with 16 bases between the two ends. CDR1 is MDHEN and CDR2 is SYDVKM in the germline V gene. This CDR3 spans 14 amino acids. DNA of the CDR3: TGTGCCAGCAGTCTTAGCCGTGACCGGGATGAGCAGTTCTTC. Its translation: CASSLSRDRDEQFF.

This sequence joins TRBV7-6 and TRBJ1-1, with a possible D match to TRBD1 (5 bases). Germline V CDR1 and CDR2: SGHVS, FNYEAQ. The CDR3 runs 14 residues. V gave up 5 bases and J gave up 3 bases, with 13 bases separating them. CDR3: CASSKQAPDTEAFF. In DNA form, the CDR3 reads TGTGCCAGCAGCAAACAGGCTCCGGACACTGAAGCTTTCTTT. The full variable domain, in which reference TRBV7-6 and TRBJ1-1 provide the parts outside the CDR3, is GAGVSQSPRYKVTKRGQDVALRCDPISGHVSLYWYRQALGQGPEFLTYFNYEAQQDKSGLPNDRFSAERPEGSISTLTIQRTEQRDSAMYRCASSKQAPDTEAFFGQGTRLTVV.

This clone was counted once. The chain has TRBV19 and TRBJ2-7; D not resolved. The CDR3 has 14 amino acids. V shed 1 base and J shed 3 bases, with 10 bases lying between them. Germline CDR1 reads LNHDA; CDR2 reads SQIVND (reference sequence). The CDR3 coding sequence is TGTGCCAGTAGTATAGGTCCAGACAACTACGAGCAGTACTTC. Its protein is CASSIGPDNYEQYF.

This clone was recorded only once. The rearrangement links TRBV14 to TRBJ2-7; D remains ambiguous. With 6 bases removed from V and 0 bases from J, the gap between germline ends came to 12 bases. Germline V lookup: CDR1 SGHDN, CDR2 FVKESK. The CDR3 totals 14 residues. CDR3 in amino acids: CASSFKTLSYEQYF. The CDR3 DNA reads as TGTGCCAGCAGTTTTAAGACTCTCTCCTACGAGCAGTACTTC.

J is TRBJ2-1 and V is TRBV6-6, with D tentatively TRBD2 (5 bases). The germline V gene has CDR1 MNHNY and CDR2 SVGAGI (reference sequence). The V end was cut by 5 bases, the J end by 5 bases, with 13 bases between. The CDR3 totals 14 residues. The CDR3 coding sequence is TGTGCCAGCAGTCCCACAATAGCGAACAATGAGCAGTTCTTC. Residues: CASSPTIANNEQFF.

The V call is TRBV27, the J call TRBJ2-2; D possibly corresponds to TRBD2 (5 bases). This CDR3 has 14 residues. Germline V gives CDR1 MNHEY, CDR2 SMNVEV (reference sequence). V lost 6 bases and J lost 3, with 11 bases in between. The CDR3 sequence: CASSREGDTGELFF. The DNA of the CDR3 is TGTGCCAGCAGCCGCGAGGGCGACACCGGGGAGCTGTTTTTT.

The genes are TRBV6-5 and TRBJ1-2; 8 positions agree with TRBD1. From germline, CDR1 is MNHEY and CDR2 SVGAGI. Trimming at V came to 0 bases and at J to 5 bases, leaving 5 bases not matched to a gene. CDR3 length equals 15 residues. The CDR3 bases are TGTGCCAGCAGTTACTCTGGACAGGGTGGTTATGGCTACACCTTC. Amino acid sequence: CASSYSGQGGYGYTF.

The chain is built from TRBV9 and TRBJ2-1; D might be TRBD2 (6 bases). The CDR3 extends over 20 amino acids. Germline V gene sequence: CDR1 SGDLS, CDR2 YYNGEE. V was trimmed by 0 bases and J by 0 bases, leaving 22 bases between them. CDR3 coding DNA: TGTGCCAGCAGCGTAGGGGACTTGTCGGGCCTTGTCGGCTCCTACAATGAGCAGTTCTTC. Translation: CASSVGDLSGLVGSYNEQFF.

The chain recombines TRBV15 with TRBJ1-1, with D unresolved. Germline lookup yields CDR1 LNHNV and CDR2 YYDKDF (reference sequence). The CDR3 has 16 amino acids. Trimming cost V 0 bases and J 0 bases, with 11 bases left between them. CDR3 amino acids: CATSRDRPDMNTEAFF. DNA for the CDR3: TGTGCCACCAGCAGAGATAGGCCTGACATGAACACTGAAGCTTTCTTT.

A remark on this clone: The same CDR3 can be traced to other DNA sequences in this sample. J is TRBJ2-7 and V is TRBV27; 8 bases match TRBD1. The CDR3 contains 13 residues. Germline V gene lookup returns CDR1 MNHEY and CDR2 SMNVEV (reference sequence). The trim removed 5 bases at V and 4 bases at J, leaving 4 bases unmatched. CDR3 sequence: CASSPGTGYEQYF. CDR3 in DNA: TGTGCCAGCAGTCCGGGGACAGGATACGAGCAGTACTTC.

This clone showed up just once. This chain uses TRBV30 with TRBJ2-1, with TRBD2 matching over 7 bases. V lost 2 bases, J lost 0 bases, and 4 bases stayed unmatched. Germline V gene sequence: CDR1 GTSNPN, CDR2 SVGIG (reference sequence). This CDR3 has 15 residues. This chain's CDR3 is CAWSLTSASYNEQFF. CDR3 sequence (DNA): TGTGCCTGGAGTCTCACTAGCGCCTCCTACAATGAGCAGTTCTTC. Supplemented by reference TRBV30 and TRBJ2-1, the full variable domain reads SQTIHQWPATLVQPVGSPLSLECTVEGTSNPNLYWYRQAAGRGLQLLFYSVGIGQISSEVPQNLSASRPQDRQFILSSKKLLLSDSGFYLCAWSLTSASYNEQFFGPGTRLTVL.